This T cell receptor (beta chain) emerged from a study of blood T cell repertoires in COVID-19. Study-wide background: The samples span acute and convalescent COVID-19 from the United States, Italy and Spain. In each case, the material was cDNA or gDNA derived from T cells, B-cell-depleted T cells, or PBMCs.

The CDR3 runs to 13 residues. Per germline, CDR1 LGHNT and CDR2 FRNRAP. The V and J ends lost 2 bases and 6 bases respectively, with 8 bases between them. In the authors' workflow: Counts of nucleated cells, estimated from reference gene primer amplification, were obtained. The data were produced by immunoSEQ multiplex PCR, yet TCRdb's version contains in-frame clones alone and is incomplete. V, J and clone size derive from that table, while D and trimming were established from the DNA sequence. Here the sample spans 120,000 or so clones, over 65% being singletons. The sequence was obtained from a woman aged 80 or older with acute or convalescent COVID-19. Input material: peripheral blood. V usage is TRBV12-5 and J usage is TRBJ2-1, with TRBD2 as a possible D gene (5 bases). The CDR3 region has the DNA TGTGCTAGTGGTTTGCGGGGTGGCAATGAGCAGTTCTTC. As protein: CASGLRGGNEQFF. Variable domain in full (rest from reference TRBV12-5 and TRBJ2-1): DARVTQTPRHKVTEMGQEVTMRCQPILGHNTVFWYRQTMMQGLELLAYFRNRAPLDDSGMPKDRFSAEMPDATLATLKIQPSEPRDSAVYFCASGLRGGNEQFFGPGTRLTVL.